The 26 T cell receptor beta chains in this list originate from one sample, sequenced in a study of metastatic and nonmetastatic thyroid tumors. TCRdb re-called the PCR reads through MiXCR. This table holds about 20,000 clones, over 25% found once. All patients reached thyroid surgery having received no treatment beforehand. Material for sequencing was blood. The receptors derive from a female donor with papillary thyroid cancer or a benign thyroid nodule (not recorded which). Some clones in this sample may be carry-over from other donors' samples.

This clone appeared many times. The chain links TRBV24-1 to TRBJ2-1; 7 positions match TRBD1. Germline CDR1 is KGHDR and CDR2 is SFDVKD. The CDR3 runs 17 residues. Trimming removed 1 base from V and 0 bases from J; junction bases left unmatched: 5. CDR3 loop: CATSDFKGASSYNEQFF. As DNA, the CDR3 is TGTGCCACCAGTGATTTTAAGGGGGCGAGCTCCTACAATGAGCAGTTCTTC.

This clone was counted a few times. The rearrangement joins TRBV5-1 to TRBJ2-7, with a weak D call TRBD2 (7 bases). The CDR3 spans 13 residues. Trimming cost V 5 bases and J 3 bases, with 12 bases left between them. From germline, CDR1 is SGHRS and CDR2 YFSETQ. The CDR3, as DNA: TGCGCCAGCAGGATAGGGGGGGGCTACGAGCAGTACTTC. Protein sequence: CASRIGGGYEQYF.

This clone was counted ten times or more. The chain has TRBV14 and TRBJ2-2, with no clear D. Germline V CDR1 and CDR2: SGHDN, FVKESK. The CDR3 length is 14 residues. The V end lost 4 bases, the J end lost 2 bases, and 8 bases lay between the germline ends. The DNA of the CDR3 is TGTGCCAGCAGCCCCGGGCCCAACACCGGGGAGCTGTTTTTT. This translates into CASSPGPNTGELFF.

This clone was observed a few times. The rearrangement links TRBV12-3 or TRBV12-4 to TRBJ1-1; 7 nucleotides match TRBD1. The CDR3 is 15 residues long. V gave up 6 bases and J gave up 5 bases; unmatched junction bases: 12. The CDR3 spells CASRPRQGSGTEAFF. The DNA for the CDR3 is TGTGCCAGCAGACCTCGACAGGGTTCGGGGACTGAAGCTTTCTTT.

This clone was seen a handful of times. CDR3 amino acids: CSVRAGGNEQFF. The CDR3, as DNA: TGCAGCGTTCGAGCGGGAGGAAATGAGCAGTTCTTC. This sequence joins TRBV29-1 and TRBJ2-1; 9 positions agree with TRBD2. V lost 5 bases and J lost 7; bases outside the gene matches: 3. Germline-derived CDR1 and CDR2 are SQVTM and ANQGSEA. The CDR3 extends over 12 amino acids.

The CDR3 DNA follows: TGTGCCAGCAGCTGGGACAGGGTCTACGAGCAGTACTTC. Protein: CASSWDRVYEQYF. V and J are TRBV7-2 and TRBJ2-7; the match to TRBD1 covers 9 bases. Trimming cost V 4 bases and J 3 bases; bases outside gene matches: 1. Germline V gene lookup returns CDR1 SGHTA and CDR2 FQGNSA. CDR3 length equals 13 residues.

This clone came up once. The chain employs TRBV20-1 and TRBJ2-7; 11 bases are a match to TRBD1. Germline lookup yields CDR1 DFQATT and CDR2 SNEGSKA (reference sequence). J lost 1 base, V lost 5 bases, and 4 bases had no gene match. The CDR3 covers 14 residues. CDR3 nucleotide sequence: TGCAGTGCTTGGGACAGGGGGTTGTCCTACGAGCAGTACTTC. Protein sequence: CSAWDRGLSYEQYF.

This clone turned up a few times. This sequence joins TRBV24-1 and TRBJ2-1; 8 nucleotides agree with TRBD2. The CDR3 covers 14 residues. Unmatched junction bases numbered 6, after V lost 10 bases and J lost 2 bases. Germline loops: CDR1 KGHDR, CDR2 SFDVKD. CDR3 in DNA: TGTGCCACGAGTACTAGCGGAACCTACAATGAGCAGTTCTTC. As protein: CATSTSGTYNEQFF.

This clone was observed at least ten times. The chain joins TRBV29-1 to TRBJ1-2, with TRBD1 as a possible D gene (6 bases). V lost 6 bases to trimming and J lost 0 bases, with 14 bases between them. The germline V gene has CDR1 SQVTM and CDR2 ANQGSEA. The CDR3 has 14 amino acids. CDR3 DNA: TGCAGCGTCGATGGGACACTTTCTAACTATGGCTACACCTTC. Protein: CSVDGTLSNYGYTF.

This clone has ten or more counts. V and J are TRBV7-2 and TRBJ1-6, with no clear D. V was shortened by 1 base and J by 7 bases, with 11 bases between the two germline ends. The CDR3 sequence is 15 residues long. The germline CDR1 and CDR2 sequences are SGHTA and FQGNSA. CDR3 sequence (DNA): TGTGCCAGCAGCTTAGAGCACAGCCTGAATTCACCCCTCCACTTT. This codes for CASSLEHSLNSPLHF.

The rearrangement links TRBV11-2 to TRBJ1-3; D is possibly TRBD1 (6 bases). Germline V gene lookup returns CDR1 SGHAT and CDR2 FQNNGV. The CDR3 has 15 amino acids. V gave up 9 bases and J gave up 4 bases, with 19 bases separating them. The CDR3 DNA reads as TGTGCCAGTAGCCTTCGGTGGGGGCCGGGAAACACCATATATTTT. Translated, it gives CASSLRWGPGNTIYF.

This clone was seen repeatedly, ten times or more. The rearrangement joins TRBV5-1 to TRBJ2-7; D unresolved. This CDR3 spans 12 amino acids. With 4 bases removed from V and 1 base from J, the gap between germline ends came to 6 bases. Germline V gives CDR1 SGHRS, CDR2 YFSETQ. The CDR3 nucleotides read TGCGCCAGCAGCCCCCCTTCCTACGAGCAGTACTTC. Translating gives CASSPPSYEQYF.

The sample holds a few counts of this clone. The V gene is TRBV11-3, the J gene TRBJ2-3; the D call may be TRBD1 or TRBD2 (6 bases each). The CDR3 covers 15 residues. The germline gives CDR1 SGHNT, CDR2 YENEEA. V dropped 5 bases and J dropped 6 bases, with 18 bases sitting between them. The CDR3 DNA reads as TGTGCCAGCAGCCCCAGACCATGGAGGGGGGATACGCAGTATTTT. Residues: CASSPRPWRGDTQYF.

A note on this clone: A much larger clonotype is one base distant, so this may be a read error. This specimen includes other DNA sequences encoding the same CDR3. The chain couples TRBV9 to TRBJ2-5; the match to TRBD1 covers 8 bases. CDR1 is SGDLS, CDR2 YYNGEE, per germline. Unmatched junction bases numbered 14, after V lost 4 bases and J lost 3 bases. The length of the CDR3 is 17 residues. CDR3 sequence: CASSRGIPGQGEETQYF. The CDR3 nucleotides read TGTGCCAGCAGCCGTGGGATTCCTGGACAGGGTGAAGAGACCCAGTACTTC.

V gene TRBV11-1 combines with J gene TRBJ2-7; possible D gene TRBD1, 6 bases. The V end was cut by 5 bases, the J end by 4 bases, with 21 bases between. The CDR3 spans 16 residues. Germline CDR1 reads SGHAT; CDR2 reads FQDESV (reference sequence). CDR3 amino acids: CASSLTSGTLLYEQYF. The CDR3 DNA follows: TGTGCCAGCAGCCTAACCTCCGGGACACTATTATACGAGCAGTACTTC.

This clone was counted only a few times. The CDR3 protein is CASRGGGGGSPLHF. CDR3 nucleotide sequence: TGTGCCAGCAGGGGGGGAGGGGGCGGTTCACCCCTCCACTTT. The J gene is TRBJ1-6, the V gene TRBV6-1; 7 bases fit TRBD1. This CDR3 comprises 14 residues. Germline trimming cut 6 bases from V and 9 bases from J; bases unmatched to any gene: 8. Per the germline V gene, CDR1 is MNHNS and CDR2 is SASEGT.

This clone has more than one count but fewer than ten. It is likely a read error, because the conserved phenylalanine at the end of the CDR3 is missing. J is TRBJ2-7 and V is TRBV12-3 or TRBV12-4, with D tentatively TRBD2 (5 bases). The CDR3 spans 14 residues. Trimming shortened V by 7 bases and J by 3 bases, and 16 bases separated the two germline ends. The CDR3: CASILGVSVYEQYL. In DNA, the CDR3 is TGTGCCAGCATCCTGGGTGTTAGCGTCTACGAGCAGTACCTC.

The chain employs TRBV11-3 and TRBJ1-2; the D gene is possibly TRBD1 (5 bases). The CDR3 length is 15 residues. Germline values: CDR1 SGHNT, CDR2 YENEEA. The V gene lost 3 bases and the J gene lost 8 bases, with 19 bases spanning the gap. The CDR3 region is CASSLARDLRRGYTF. The CDR3, as DNA: TGTGCCAGCAGCTTGGCCCGGGACTTAAGGCGGGGCTACACCTTC.

This clone is medium-sized by share. The V call is TRBV28, the J call TRBJ2-7, with D maybe TRBD2 (5 bases). Trimming removed 11 bases from V and 2 bases from J, with 19 bases in between. The CDR3 contains 14 residues. Germline V gives CDR1 MDHEN, CDR2 SYDVKM. DNA of the CDR3: TGTGCCGGAGCTGTGGCGGGCCCTCCCTACGAGCAGTACTTC. It is translated as CAGAVAGPPYEQYF.

By share, this clone counts as medium-sized (0.01 to 0.1%). The junction shows a germline mismatch at one end, possibly a read error. CDR3 DNA sequence: TGTGCCAGCAGCCAAGGAGGGACGGGTGGAAGTTTT. It yields the protein CASSQGGTGGSF. V gene TRBV3-1 combines with J gene TRBJ1-1; perhaps TRBD1 as D (5 bases). Germline V CDR1 and CDR2: LGHDT, YNNKEL (reference sequence). This CDR3 has 12 residues.

CDR3 sequence: CASSSWASVETQYF. The CDR3 DNA sequence: TGTGCCAGCAGCTCGTGGGCTAGCGTGGAGACCCAGTACTTC. The chain recombines TRBV11-2 with TRBJ2-5; D may be TRBD2 (6 bases). This CDR3 comprises 14 residues. V lost 4 bases and J lost 5, with 14 bases in between. Per the germline V gene, CDR1 is SGHAT and CDR2 is FQNNGV. Full variable domain (remainder filled in from reference TRBV11-2 and TRBJ2-5): EAGVAQSPRYKIIEKRQSVAFWCNPISGHATLYWYQQILGQGPKLLIQFQNNGVVDDSQLPKDRFSAERLKGVDSTLKIQPAKLEDSAVYLCASSSWASVETQYFGPGTRLLVL.

This clone was recorded many times. V gene TRBV13 combines with J gene TRBJ2-7, with D possibly being TRBD2 (6 bases). The CDR3 is 16 residues long. Trimming took 5 bases from V and 0 from J, leaving 17 bases between them. Germline CDR1 is PRHDT and CDR2 is FYEKMQ (reference sequence). The CDR3 DNA reads TGTGCCAGCAGCCTTGGGATTAGCGGTAACTCCTACGAGCAGTACTTC. Its translation: CASSLGISGNSYEQYF.

In its sample, this clone was seen once. This CDR3 is CASTLGSSYNEQFF. CDR3 nucleotides: TGTGCCAGCACCCTCGGGTCCTCCTACAATGAGCAGTTCTTC. This chain joins TRBV6-1 and TRBJ2-1; D gene ambiguous. V was cut by 7 bases and J by 0 bases, with 10 bases left in between. The CDR3 consists of 14 residues. Germline CDR1 and CDR2: MNHNS and SASEGT.

The CDR3 loop reads CASSWTTGATEAFF. The CDR3 region has the DNA TGTGCCAGCAGCTGGACGACAGGGGCCACTGAAGCTTTCTTT. J is TRBJ1-1 and V is TRBV11-3, with 8 bases that match TRBD1. Germline V gene sequence: CDR1 SGHNT, CDR2 YENEEA. V dropped 4 bases and J dropped 4; count of bases not matched to a gene: 5. This CDR3 has 14 amino acids.

The chain carries TRBV30 and TRBJ1-6, with D unresolved. Per the germline V gene, CDR1 is GTSNPN and CDR2 is SVGIG (reference sequence). The CDR3 is 14 residues long. CDR3 in DNA: TGTGCTGCCCGGACGGTCAATTCGAATTCACCCCTCCACTTT. Its protein product is CAARTVNSNSPLHF.

This clone has ten or more counts. The rearrangement links TRBV5-4 to TRBJ1-2; 9 nucleotides agree with TRBD1. The trim removed 0 bases at V and 5 bases at J, leaving 5 bases unmatched. This CDR3 region has 15 residues. CDR1 and CDR2 from the germline V gene are SGHNT and YYREEE (reference sequence). In DNA form, the CDR3 reads TGTGCCAGCAGCTTGGAGGGACAGGGAGTGTATGGCTACACCTTC. Translating it yields CASSLEGQGVYGYTF.